Shown below are 14 T cell receptor beta chains from a single sample sequenced in a study of T cells in Graves' hyperthyroidism and ophthalmopathy. Amplification of TCR beta CDR3 regions was performed using RNA transcripts as template. HTBI primers were used for first-round RT-PCR of the TCR CDR3. MiXCR, run by TCRdb on the multiplex PCR reads, gives a single entry per CDR3 protein. The data show 560,000 or so distinct CDR3 sequences, about 20% seen once. What was sequenced was blood. Receptors originate from a man in his forties with Graves' ophthalmopathy.

The CDR3 DNA sequence: TGTGCCAGCAGTTTAAGGGGAACTAGCGGGAAATACGAGCAGTACTTC. Amino acids: CASSLRGTSGKYEQYF. The rearrangement links TRBV28 to TRBJ2-7, with 10 bases matching TRBD2. The V and J ends lost 2 bases and 4 bases, in that order; junction bases with no gene match: 8. Germline values: CDR1 MDHEN, CDR2 SYDVKM. This CDR3 is 16 amino acids long.

This clonotype was counted a few times. The chain combines TRBV6-1 with TRBJ2-3; 12 bases agree with TRBD2. The CDR3 loop spans 16 amino acids. With V trimmed by 0 bases and J by 4 bases, 2 bases remained unmatched. Germline V gene lookup returns CDR1 MNHNS and CDR2 SASEGT. CDR3 amino acids: CASSEALAGGPDTQYF. CDR3 nucleotide sequence: TGTGCCAGCAGTGAAGCGCTAGCGGGGGGGCCAGATACGCAGTATTTT.

In its sample, this clonotype was seen many times. The chain employs TRBV12-3 or TRBV12-4 and TRBJ2-7, with D perhaps matching TRBD1 or TRBD2 (6 bases each). CDR3 size: 15 residues. Trimming stripped 1 base from V and 6 bases from J, with 16 bases between. Written as DNA, the CDR3 is TGTGCCAGCAGTTTAGGCAACAGGGTCGGGGGCGAGCAGTACTTC. Translation gives CASSLGNRVGGEQYF.

The table lists this clonotype with a count of one. This chain connects TRBV7-2 to TRBJ2-6; D gene unclear. CDR3 size: 14 residues. Germline values: CDR1 SGHTA, CDR2 FQGNSA. Trimming pared 4 bases from V and 4 bases from J, leaving 8 bases between. The CDR3 DNA is TGTGCCAGCAGCTCCACAGCAGGGGCCAACGTCCTGACTTTC. Its translation is CASSSTAGANVLTF.

Ten or more counts support this clonotype. The rearrangement joins TRBV30 to TRBJ2-5; tentatively, D is TRBD2 (6 bases). The V end was cut by 2 bases, the J end by 2 bases, with 9 bases between. The CDR3 is 13 amino acids. Germline V gene lookup returns CDR1 GTSNPN and CDR2 SVGIG (reference sequence). The CDR3 is CAWSPGLQETQYF. In nucleotides, the CDR3 is TGTGCCTGGAGTCCGGGACTGCAAGAGACCCAGTACTTC.

This clonotype was recorded a few times. This chain links TRBV5-1 with TRBJ2-7; tentative D call: TRBD2 (5 bases). Trimming cost V 0 bases and J 3 bases, with 10 bases left between them. The CDR3 length is 14 residues. Germline assignment: CDR1 SGHRS and CDR2 YFSETQ. CDR3 sequence: CASSLALEVYEQYF. CDR3 nucleotide sequence: TGCGCCAGCAGCTTGGCCTTGGAGGTCTACGAGCAGTACTTC.

This clonotype was recorded many times. The rearrangement links TRBV5-1 to TRBJ1-1; perhaps TRBD1 as D (5 bases). Trimming pared 4 bases from V and 1 base from J, leaving 14 bases between. Germline-derived CDR1 and CDR2 are SGHRS and YFSETQ. The CDR3 contains 15 residues. The CDR3 protein is CASSTEGRRNTEAFF. CDR3 DNA sequence: TGCGCCAGCAGCACCGAGGGGAGGCGGAACACTGAAGCTTTCTTT.

This clonotype has ten or more counts. This chain links TRBV7-2 with TRBJ2-5, with 7 bases aligning to TRBD2. The CDR3 consists of 14 residues. Germline V gives CDR1 SGHTA, CDR2 FQGNSA. After removal of 6 bases from V and 4 bases from J, the junction contained 8 bases not matched to a gene. The chain's CDR3 is CASRKTSIPETQYF. CDR3 nucleotides: TGTGCCAGCAGAAAGACTAGCATCCCAGAGACCCAGTACTTC.

The table lists this clonotype with a few counts. The gene calls are TRBV19 and TRBJ2-7, with TRBD1 identical over 9 bases. V was pared by 7 bases and J by 5 bases, with 6 bases of the junction left unmatched. The CDR3 extends over 13 amino acids. CDR1 is LNHDA and CDR2 is SQIVND in the germline V gene (reference sequence). The CDR3 DNA follows: TGTGCCAGTACGAGACAGGGGGGGAACGAGCAGTACTTC. It translates to CASTRQGGNEQYF.

The genes are TRBV20-1 and TRBJ1-5; D is uncertain. This CDR3 contains 17 residues. V was clipped by 0 bases and J by 5 bases, with 20 bases between them. The V gene's germline CDR1 is DFQATT and CDR2 SNEGSKA (reference sequence). The CDR3 is CSARDMAGLRGYQPQHF. The CDR3 DNA reads as TGCAGTGCTAGAGATATGGCAGGCCTCCGGGGATATCAGCCCCAGCATTTT.

The chain has TRBV5-5 and TRBJ2-7; D unclear. Germline V lookup: CDR1 SGHKS, CDR2 YYEKEE (reference sequence). CDR3 length equals 13 residues. Trimming pared 4 bases from V and 3 bases from J, leaving 11 bases between. The CDR3: CASSLRMYYEQYF. The CDR3 DNA reads TGTGCCAGCAGCCTGAGAATGTACTACGAGCAGTACTTC.

This clonotype has just a few counts. CDR3 sequence reads: CASSYLRVGSGELFF. CDR3 in DNA: TGTGCCAGCAGTTACCTTAGGGTAGGATCCGGGGAGCTGTTTTTT. The chain combines TRBV6-5 with TRBJ2-2; no definite D call. Trimming stripped 2 bases from V and 6 bases from J, with 13 bases between. CDR1 and CDR2 (germline): MNHEY, SVGAGI. The CDR3 length is 15 residues.

This chain links TRBV19 with TRBJ2-7; D is possibly TRBD2 (7 bases). The CDR3 contains 15 residues. The V gene lost 2 bases and the J gene lost 0 bases, with 11 bases spanning the gap. Germline assignment: CDR1 LNHDA and CDR2 SQIVND (reference sequence). CDR3 in amino acids: CASSIKGGDSYEQYF. The CDR3 DNA sequence: TGTGCCAGTAGTATAAAGGGGGGGGACTCCTACGAGCAGTACTTC.

This clonotype came up many times. This chain uses TRBV6-6 with TRBJ2-7; D unclear. The CDR3 totals 13 residues. The germline CDR1 and CDR2 sequences are MNHNY and SVGAGI (reference sequence). Trimming took off 2 bases at V and 0 bases at J, with 5 bases between the two ends. The CDR3: CASSYMYSYEQYF. CDR3 nucleotides: TGTGCCAGCAGTTACATGTACTCCTACGAGCAGTACTTC.